Following are 22 T cell receptor beta chains from one sample sequenced in a study of T cell changes during pregnancy in multiple sclerosis. Sequenced by immunoSEQ multiplex PCR; TCRdb stores in-frame clones only, minus some. The table lists 29,000 or so clones, about 88% of them singletons. The specimen was CD8+ T cells from peripheral blood mononuclear cells, collected after pregnancy. Receptors originate from a female donor with multiple sclerosis, enrolled in a pregnancy study.

This clone has a single count. The rearrangement joins TRBV6-5 to TRBJ1-1, with a possible D match to TRBD1 (6 bases). V was trimmed by 0 bases and J by 1 base, leaving 12 bases between them. Germline lookup yields CDR1 MNHEY and CDR2 SVGAGI. The CDR3 has 16 amino acids. Written as DNA, the CDR3 is TGTGCCAGCAGTTACTCGAGTACAGGGAAGAACACTGAAGCTTTCTTT. Translating it yields CASSYSSTGKNTEAFF.

This chain links TRBV27 with TRBJ2-3; D possibly corresponds to TRBD2 (6 bases). V was pared by 3 bases and J by 3 bases, with 16 bases between. The CDR3 contains 16 residues. Germline V lookup: CDR1 MNHEY, CDR2 SMNVEV (reference sequence). CDR3 region: CASSLLVAAGTDTQYF. The CDR3 DNA reads as TGTGCCAGCAGTTTGTTGGTAGCGGCGGGGACAGATACGCAGTATTTT.

V and J are TRBV2 and TRBJ2-2, with TRBD2 matching over 8 bases. The V gene's germline CDR1 is SNHLY and CDR2 FYNNEI. V was pared by 3 bases and J by 8 bases, with 11 bases of the junction left unmatched. The CDR3 has 16 residues. CDR3 coding DNA: TGTGCCAGCAGTGATGTACAGCGGGAGCGTCCGGGGGAGCTGTTTTTT. Encoded protein: CASSDVQRERPGELFF.

The chain employs TRBV5-1 and TRBJ2-3; no definite D call. Between the trimmed V and J ends, which lost 5 bases and 0 bases, there was a span of 13 bases. Germline CDR1 SGHRS, CDR2 YFSETQ. The CDR3 contains 15 residues. The CDR3 DNA is TGCGCCAGCAGATGGGCCCGGTCTAGCACAGATACGCAGTATTTT. Its translation: CASRWARSSTDTQYF.

The chain employs TRBV7-6 and TRBJ2-5; D is perhaps TRBD2 (5 bases). This CDR3 is 14 amino acids long. Germline V CDR1 and CDR2: SGHVS, FNYEAQ. Trimming left V 4 bases short and J 5 bases short, with 14 bases between. The CDR3 protein is CASSYSGAVETQYF. The CDR3 DNA reads as TGTGCCAGCAGCTATTCTGGAGCGGTTGAGACCCAGTACTTC.

The chain joins TRBV27 to TRBJ2-7; 7 bases line up with TRBD1. The germline gives CDR1 MNHEY, CDR2 SMNVEV (reference sequence). V lost 3 bases, J lost 2 bases, and 4 bases stayed unmatched. CDR3 length equals 14 residues. CDR3 sequence reads: CASSFTGETYEQYF. Here the CDR3 DNA reads TGTGCCAGCAGTTTTACAGGGGAGACCTACGAGCAGTACTTC.

The chain employs TRBV2 and TRBJ2-2; D is uncertain. V lost 7 bases and J lost 7, with 16 bases in between. The CDR3 is 14 amino acids. CDR1 and CDR2 (germline): SNHLY, FYNNEI. The CDR3 DNA reads TGTGCCAGCACCAACGGTGACCGCGGCGGGGAGCTGTTTTTT. Protein sequence: CASTNGDRGGELFF.

For this clone: The sample holds other DNA sequences that translate to the same CDR3. The chain employs TRBV5-6 and TRBJ1-2, with 11 bases aligning to TRBD1. The CDR3 extends over 14 amino acids. V was pared by 5 bases and J by 4 bases, with 4 bases of the junction left unmatched. The germline V gene has CDR1 SGHDT and CDR2 YYEEEE. DNA of the CDR3: TGTGCCAGCAGTTCCGGGACAGGGGGCTATGGCTACACCTTC. Translation: CASSSGTGGYGYTF. The variable domain in full, completed from reference TRBV5-6 and TRBJ1-2, reads DAGVTQSPTHLIKTRGQQVTLRCSPKSGHDTVSWYQQALGQGPQFIFQYYEEEERQRGNFPDRFSGHQFPNYSSELNVNALLLGDSALYLCASSSGTGGYGYTFGSGTRLTVV.

The chain links TRBV19 to TRBJ2-1; 10 nucleotides match TRBD2. The CDR3 runs to 16 residues. Unmatched junction bases numbered 7, after V lost 4 bases and J lost 4 bases. Germline values: CDR1 LNHDA, CDR2 SQIVND (reference sequence). CDR3 DNA: TGTGCCAGTAGTAGCTCTAGCGGGAGTCTTTACAATGAGCAGTTCTTC. Translation: CASSSSSGSLYNEQFF.

The rearrangement links TRBV18 to TRBJ2-7, with D unresolved. Germline V gives CDR1 KGHSH, CDR2 LQKENI. V shed 3 bases and J shed 2 bases, with 11 bases lying between them. The CDR3 loop spans 14 amino acids. The CDR3 reads CASSPPHSPYEQYF. CDR3 coding DNA: TGTGCCAGCTCACCGCCGCACAGCCCCTACGAGCAGTACTTC.

The chain recombines TRBV4-1 with TRBJ1-2; tentative D call: TRBD1 (6 bases). Trimming took 4 bases from V and 2 from J, leaving 20 bases between them. CDR3 length: 17 amino acids. Germline CDR1 and CDR2: MGHRA and YSYEKL. The CDR3 sequence: CASSLRQQGGGNYGYTF. CDR3 nucleotide sequence: TGCGCCAGCAGCCTGAGGCAACAGGGAGGGGGAAACTATGGCTACACCTTC.

This clone was recorded many times. The CDR3 nucleotides are TGTGCCAGCAGTGACCGGTCGGAGGGAAATGAGCAGTTCTTC. Protein sequence: CASSDRSEGNEQFF. V gene TRBV6-4 combines with J gene TRBJ2-1; TRBD2 is a possible D gene (6 bases). This CDR3 spans 14 amino acids. Germline CDR1 and CDR2: MRHNA and SNTAGT. V gave up 2 bases and J gave up 7 bases, with 12 bases separating them.

The chain is built from TRBV27 and TRBJ2-1, with 7 positions matching TRBD2. The CDR3 runs to 16 residues. Losses at the gene ends were 4 bases for V and 2 bases for J; bases not matched to a gene: 8. Germline values: CDR1 MNHEY, CDR2 SMNVEV (reference sequence). CDR3 loop: CASSSIGGSPYNEQFF. The CDR3 bases are TGTGCCAGCAGTTCGATCGGGGGGTCACCCTACAATGAGCAGTTCTTC.

For this clone: It may be a read error: a sequence one base away is much more abundant. V gene TRBV6-4 combines with J gene TRBJ2-3; weak D call: TRBD1 (6 bases). Trimming left V 4 bases short and J 2 bases short, with 7 bases between. This CDR3 spans 13 amino acids. CDR1 is MRHNA and CDR2 is SNTAGT in the germline V gene. The CDR3 bases are TGTGCCAGCAGTGCAGGGGCCACAGATACGCAGTATTTT. Its translation is CASSAGATDTQYF.

This clone appeared a single time. The rearrangement links TRBV13 to TRBJ2-7; no reliable D call. The germline gives CDR1 PRHDT, CDR2 FYEKMQ (reference sequence). The V gene lost 5 bases and the J gene lost 6 bases, with 14 bases spanning the gap. There are 13 residues in the CDR3. The CDR3 bases are TGTGCCAGCAGCCCAAGATTTGGTAGCGAGCAGTACTTC. This gives the protein CASSPRFGSEQYF.

The CDR3 sequence: CASSEGEYNEQFF. The DNA for the CDR3 is TGTGCCAGCAGTGAAGGGGAGTACAATGAGCAGTTCTTC. The chain is built from TRBV6-1 and TRBJ2-1; the D gene is possibly TRBD2 (5 bases). Trimming pared 1 base from V and 4 bases from J, leaving 5 bases between. From germline, CDR1 is MNHNS and CDR2 SASEGT. The CDR3 spans 13 residues.

This clone has only a few counts. V gene TRBV5-1 combines with J gene TRBJ2-1, with D hard to call. The CDR3 has 11 amino acids. CDR1 and CDR2 (germline): SGHRS, YFSETQ. Trimming pared 4 bases from V and 7 bases from J, leaving 6 bases between. The CDR3 region is CASSLGNEQFF. CDR3 in DNA: TGCGCCAGCAGCCTCGGTAATGAGCAGTTCTTC.

This clone was seen at least ten times. This sequence joins TRBV6-4 and TRBJ2-2; a weak D match, TRBD2 (5 bases). The CDR3 totals 14 residues. The germline V gene encodes CDR1 MRHNA and CDR2 SNTAGT. Trimming took 3 bases from V and 7 from J, leaving 12 bases between them. The CDR3 nucleotides read TGTGCCAGCAGTGAGTCTGGGAGTGGCGGGGAGCTGTTTTTT. Translation gives CASSESGSGGELFF.

The V and J genes are TRBV19 and TRBJ1-1; 9 bases line up with TRBD1. CDR1 and CDR2 (germline): LNHDA, SQIVND (reference sequence). The V and J ends lost 5 bases and 7 bases, in that order; junction bases with no gene match: 5. This CDR3 is 13 amino acids long. The CDR3 DNA is TGTGCCAGTAGTGTCGACAGGGGGAGTGAAGCTTTCTTT. Translated, it gives CASSVDRGSEAFF.

The gene calls are TRBV4-3 and TRBJ2-2, with D perhaps matching TRBD2 (6 bases). V was pared by 6 bases and J by 6 bases, with 20 bases between. Germline V gene lookup returns CDR1 LGHNA and CDR2 YSLEER. CDR3 length equals 16 residues. The chain's CDR3 is CASREEEGLMAGELFF. The CDR3 DNA sequence: TGCGCCAGCAGGGAGGAGGAGGGTTTAATGGCCGGGGAGCTGTTTTTT.

The chain carries TRBV30 and TRBJ2-1, with TRBD2 identical over 7 bases. The CDR3 runs to 16 residues. Germline V gene lookup returns CDR1 GTSNPN and CDR2 SVGIG (reference sequence). Trimming cost V 4 bases and J 4 bases; bases outside gene matches: 13. CDR3 sequence (DNA): TGTGCCTGGAAGTTTTTAGCTAGCGGATTTTACAATGAGCAGTTCTTC. It is translated as CAWKFLASGFYNEQFF.

This clone showed up just once. The rearrangement uses TRBV7-3 and TRBJ2-3; maybe TRBD2 (5 bases). Trimming left V 5 bases short and J 4 bases short, with 10 bases between. The CDR3 has 13 amino acids. Germline V gene lookup returns CDR1 SGHTA and CDR2 FQGTGA. As DNA, the CDR3 is TGTGCCAGCAGCCTCCTAGCAGCAGATACGCAGTATTTT. Protein product: CASSLLAADTQYF.